Below, 20 T cell receptor beta chains from the same sample are listed, as sequenced in a study of control samples from healthy donors and cancer patients. Sequenced by immunoSEQ multiplex PCR; TCRdb stores in-frame clones only, minus some. The sample holds about 130,000 clones, about 92% seen once. Specimen: blood. The receptors originated from a woman in her forties or fifties in good health.

This clone was counted once. The V call is TRBV2, the J call TRBJ2-3, with TRBD1 matching 8 bases. CDR3 length: 16 amino acids. The germline V gene has CDR1 SNHLY and CDR2 FYNNEI. V dropped 6 bases and J dropped 6; count of bases not matched to a gene: 14. The CDR3 region has the DNA TGTGCCAGCAGGGCCGGGACAGGTGGTTTTGGGGATACGCAGTATTTT. It translates to CASRAGTGGFGDTQYF. The entire variable domain, with the rest obtained from reference TRBV2 and TRBJ2-3, is as follows: EPEVTQTPSHQVTQMGQEVILRCVPISNHLYFYWYRQILGQKVEFLVSFYNNEISEKSEIFDDQFSVERPDGSNFTLKIRSTKLEDSAMYFCASRAGTGGFGDTQYFGPGTRLTVL.

The V gene is TRBV11-3, the J gene TRBJ2-3; TRBD1 matches at 9 bases. Germline loops: CDR1 SGHNT, CDR2 YENEEA. The CDR3 sequence is 15 residues long. With V trimmed by 5 bases and J by 5 bases, 8 bases remained unmatched. The CDR3 sequence is CASSPGTGRQDTQYF. The CDR3, as DNA: TGTGCCAGCAGCCCCGGGACAGGGCGTCAAGATACGCAGTATTTT.

This chain links TRBV6-6 with TRBJ2-5; the match to TRBD1 covers 7 bases. The CDR3 has 15 amino acids. The germline V gene encodes CDR1 MNHNY and CDR2 SVGAGI (reference sequence). The V and J ends lost 5 bases and 2 bases, in that order; junction bases with no gene match: 8. This CDR3 reads CASSLGTDLQETQYF. The CDR3 DNA reads as TGTGCCAGCAGTCTCGGGACAGACCTTCAAGAGACCCAGTACTTC.

This rearrangement joins TRBV5-6 to TRBJ2-1; 13 nucleotides match TRBD2. Per the germline V gene, CDR1 is SGHDT and CDR2 is YYEEEE. The length of the CDR3 is 15 residues. V gave up 5 bases and J gave up 9 bases; unmatched junction bases: 8. Here the CDR3 reads CASSSTSGRAAEQFF. The CDR3 DNA follows: TGTGCCAGCAGTTCCACTAGCGGGAGGGCCGCTGAGCAGTTCTTC.

The chain has TRBV7-9 and TRBJ1-4; D perhaps matches TRBD1 (5 bases). Germline CDR1 reads SEHNR; CDR2 reads FQNEAQ (reference sequence). CDR3 length: 13 residues. Deletions cut 5 bases from V and 8 bases from J, with 12 bases between. Here the CDR3 DNA reads TGTGCCAGCAGCCGGGGGACGGTAGAAAAACTGTTTTTT. It yields the protein CASSRGTVEKLFF.

This clone was detected only once. The rearrangement links TRBV5-6 to TRBJ1-4, with D uncertain. Trimming took 1 base from V and 11 from J, leaving 12 bases between them. CDR1 is SGHDT, CDR2 YYEEEE, per germline. The length of the CDR3 is 13 residues. Here the CDR3 DNA reads TGTGCCAGCAGCTTGAAAAGGAACGGGAAACTGTTTTTT. Encoded protein: CASSLKRNGKLFF.

V is TRBV4-1 and J is TRBJ1-1; the match to TRBD1 covers 10 bases. In germline, CDR1 is MGHRA, CDR2 YSYEKL. The J segment lost 11 bases and the V segment lost 4 bases, leaving 4 bases of the junction unmatched. The CDR3 consists of 12 residues. The CDR3 nucleotides read TGCGCCAGCAGCCCGACAGGGGGCTGGGCTTTCTTT. This sequence encodes CASSPTGGWAFF.

The rearrangement joins TRBV27 to TRBJ1-1; tentative D call: TRBD1 (5 bases). V lost 0 bases, J lost 10 bases, and 12 bases lay in between. The CDR3 totals 13 residues. CDR1 MNHEY and CDR2 SMNVEV come from the germline V gene (reference sequence). In nucleotides, the CDR3 is TGTGCCAGCAGTTTATCTCCGGGACGGGGAGCTTTCTTT. Its translation: CASSLSPGRGAFF.

The CDR3 spells CASSPRYRIRDEQFF. CDR3 DNA sequence: TGTGCCAGCAGTCCTCGGTATAGGATACGGGATGAGCAGTTCTTC. The rearrangement links TRBV6-5 to TRBJ2-1; D remains unclear. The V and J ends lost 5 bases and 8 bases respectively, with 19 bases between them. Per the germline V gene, CDR1 is MNHEY and CDR2 is SVGAGI. The CDR3 spans 15 residues.

The chain uses TRBV27 and TRBJ1-5, with D possibly matching TRBD1 (6 bases). Trimming stripped 3 bases from V and 5 bases from J, with 23 bases between. This CDR3 has 18 amino acids. In germline, CDR1 is MNHEY, CDR2 SMNVEV (reference sequence). The CDR3 reads CASSLGFRGQPQDQPQHF. CDR3 bases: TGTGCCAGCAGTTTGGGGTTCCGGGGGCAACCTCAAGATCAGCCCCAGCATTTT.

The chain is built from TRBV11-2 and TRBJ2-2, with 7 bases identical to TRBD2. Losses at the gene ends were 5 bases for V and 6 bases for J; bases not matched to a gene: 6. This CDR3 contains 14 residues. Germline V lookup: CDR1 SGHAT, CDR2 FQNNGV. The DNA of the CDR3 is TGTGCCAGCAGCCCCCGACTAGCTCCCGGGGAGCTGTTTTTT. This encodes CASSPRLAPGELFF.

V usage is TRBV19 and J usage is TRBJ1-1, with 7 bases aligning to TRBD1. Germline assignment: CDR1 LNHDA and CDR2 SQIVND (reference sequence). This CDR3 spans 12 amino acids. Trimming cost V 5 bases and J 11 bases; bases outside gene matches: 8. CDR3 sequence reads: CASSLRGQVAFF. The CDR3 nucleotides are TGTGCCAGTAGTTTGAGGGGGCAGGTTGCTTTCTTT.

The CDR3 DNA is TGTGCCAGCAGTGATCCTAAGACAGGAAACACCATATATTTT. Amino acids: CASSDPKTGNTIYF. The chain combines TRBV25-1 with TRBJ1-3; no reliable D call. This CDR3 is 14 amino acids long. Germline CDR1 MGHDK, CDR2 SYGVNS. Trimming pared 3 bases from V and 4 bases from J, leaving 10 bases between.

Written as DNA, the CDR3 is TGTGCCAGCAGCCAAGCGGGGGGGTACACAGATACGCAGTATTTT. Its translation: CASSQAGGYTDTQYF. The chain joins TRBV3-1 (or the pseudogene TRBV3-2) to TRBJ2-3, with 8 bases aligning to TRBD2. The V segment lost 1 base and the J segment 2 bases; nucleotides outside the gene matches: 2. Germline V gene lookup returns CDR1 LGHDT and CDR2 YNNKEL (reference sequence). CDR3 length equals 15 residues.

V usage is TRBV30 and J usage is TRBJ2-7; TRBD2 aligns across 7 bases. V trimming: 4 bases; J trimming: 0 bases; junction bases outside the gene matches: 6. Germline lookup yields CDR1 GTSNPN and CDR2 SVGIG (reference sequence). CDR3 size: 14 residues. Written as DNA, the CDR3 is TGTGCCTGGATCCCGGGGGGTCTCTCCTACGAGCAGTACTTC. This codes for CAWIPGGLSYEQYF.

Remarks on this clone: One junction end does not reproduce the germline sequence, and a read error may be involved. Different DNA sequences within this sample yield the same CDR3. The rearrangement links TRBV3-1 (or the pseudogene TRBV3-2) to TRBJ1-1; maybe TRBD1 (6 bases). The CDR3 is 14 amino acids. CDR1 and CDR2 (germline): LGHDT, YNNKEL (reference sequence). The CDR3 DNA reads TGTGCCAGCAGCGCCGGGACATTTTACACTGAAGCCTTCTTT. Protein sequence: CASSAGTFYTEAFF.

V gene TRBV30 combines with J gene TRBJ2-7, with 7 bases identical to TRBD1. Unmatched junction bases numbered 6, after V lost 3 bases and J lost 7 bases. Germline V gene lookup returns CDR1 GTSNPN and CDR2 SVGIG (reference sequence). The CDR3 totals 12 residues. The CDR3 region has the DNA TGTGCCTGGAGCCCGGGACAGCCGGAGCAGTACTTC. As protein: CAWSPGQPEQYF.

The chain has TRBV11-2 and TRBJ2-7; 10 bases fit TRBD2. The CDR3 spans 18 residues. Germline assignment: CDR1 SGHAT and CDR2 FQNNGV. The trim removed 1 base at V and 2 bases at J, leaving 11 bases unmatched. The CDR3 sequence is CASSLALTSGVVTYEQYF. In DNA form, the CDR3 reads TGTGCCAGCAGCTTAGCGCTAACTAGCGGGGTCGTTACCTACGAGCAGTACTTC. Using reference TRBV11-2 and TRBJ2-7 for the parts outside the CDR3, the full variable domain is EAGVAQSPRYKIIEKRQSVAFWCNPISGHATLYWYQQILGQGPKLLIQFQNNGVVDDSQLPKDRFSAERLKGVDSTLKIQPAKLEDSAVYLCASSLALTSGVVTYEQYFGPGTRLTVT.

The chain joins TRBV30 to TRBJ2-1; either TRBD1 or TRBD2 may supply D (5 bases each). Germline-derived CDR1 and CDR2 are GTSNPN and SVGIG (reference sequence). Trimming removed 0 bases from V and 1 base from J, with 16 bases in between. CDR3 size: 17 residues. In DNA, the CDR3 is TGTGCCTGGAGTGTTGGGCCAACGGGGCCTTCCTACAATGAGCAGTTCTTC. Translating gives CAWSVGPTGPSYNEQFF. The whole variable domain, filled in from reference TRBV30 and TRBJ2-1, reads SQTIHQWPATLVQPVGSPLSLECTVEGTSNPNLYWYRQAAGRGLQLLFYSVGIGQISSEVPQNLSASRPQDRQFILSSKKLLLSDSGFYLCAWSVGPTGPSYNEQFFGPGTRLTVL.

This rearrangement joins TRBV28 to TRBJ1-2; 8 bases match TRBD1. V gave up 6 bases and J gave up 5 bases; unmatched junction bases: 11. The CDR3 has 15 amino acids. CDR1 MDHEN and CDR2 SYDVKM come from the germline V gene. For the CDR3, the DNA is TGTGCCAGCAGCCGACAGGGGAACGGAGTATATGGCTACACCTTC. This codes for CASSRQGNGVYGYTF.